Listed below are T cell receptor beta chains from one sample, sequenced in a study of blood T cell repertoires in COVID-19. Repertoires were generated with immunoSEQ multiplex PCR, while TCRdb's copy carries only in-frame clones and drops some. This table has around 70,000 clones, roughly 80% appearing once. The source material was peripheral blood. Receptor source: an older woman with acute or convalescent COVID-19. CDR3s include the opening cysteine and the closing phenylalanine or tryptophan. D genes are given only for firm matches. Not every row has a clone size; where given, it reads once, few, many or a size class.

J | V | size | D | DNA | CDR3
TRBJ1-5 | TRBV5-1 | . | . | TGCGCCAGCATTGGCCCCGATCAGCCCCAGCATTTT | CASIGPDQPQHF
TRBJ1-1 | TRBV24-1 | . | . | TGTGCCACCAGTCGGGGGACTGAAGCTTTCTTT | CATSRGTEAFF
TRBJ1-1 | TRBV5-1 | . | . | TGCGCCAGCAGCCGCCAGATAAACACTGAAGCTTTCTTT | CASSRQINTEAFF
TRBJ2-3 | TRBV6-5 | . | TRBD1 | TGTGCCAGCAGGCAGGGACAGGGAGCAGATACGCAGTATTTT | CASRQGQGADTQYF
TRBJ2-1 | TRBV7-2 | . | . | TGTGCCAGCAGCTTATCGCCAGAGGATGAGCAGTTCTTC | CASSLSPEDEQFF
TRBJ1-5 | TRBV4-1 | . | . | TGCGCCAGCAGCCCTCCAGGGAGGGCCCATCAGCCCCAGCATTTT | CASSPPGRAHQPQHF
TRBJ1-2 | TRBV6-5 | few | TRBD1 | TGTGCCAGCAGTCGACCTGCAGGGGGAGACTATGGCTACACCTTC | CASSRPAGGDYGYTF
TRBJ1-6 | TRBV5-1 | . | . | TGCGCCAGCGAACGGGGAGAGGGTGGTAATTCACCCCTCCACTTT | CASERGEGGNSPLHF
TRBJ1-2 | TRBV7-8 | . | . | TGTGCCAGCAGCTTATTGGCTGAAACCTATGGCTACACCTTC | CASSLLAETYGYTF
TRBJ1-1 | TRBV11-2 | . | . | TGTGCCAGCAGCTTAGCAGGTTTCGGGAACACTGAAGCTTTCTTT | CASSLAGFGNTEAFF
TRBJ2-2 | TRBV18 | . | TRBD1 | TGTGCCAGCTCACCACCCGTGGACAGGGGGCCCACCGGGGAGCTGTTTTTT | CASSPPVDRGPTGELFF